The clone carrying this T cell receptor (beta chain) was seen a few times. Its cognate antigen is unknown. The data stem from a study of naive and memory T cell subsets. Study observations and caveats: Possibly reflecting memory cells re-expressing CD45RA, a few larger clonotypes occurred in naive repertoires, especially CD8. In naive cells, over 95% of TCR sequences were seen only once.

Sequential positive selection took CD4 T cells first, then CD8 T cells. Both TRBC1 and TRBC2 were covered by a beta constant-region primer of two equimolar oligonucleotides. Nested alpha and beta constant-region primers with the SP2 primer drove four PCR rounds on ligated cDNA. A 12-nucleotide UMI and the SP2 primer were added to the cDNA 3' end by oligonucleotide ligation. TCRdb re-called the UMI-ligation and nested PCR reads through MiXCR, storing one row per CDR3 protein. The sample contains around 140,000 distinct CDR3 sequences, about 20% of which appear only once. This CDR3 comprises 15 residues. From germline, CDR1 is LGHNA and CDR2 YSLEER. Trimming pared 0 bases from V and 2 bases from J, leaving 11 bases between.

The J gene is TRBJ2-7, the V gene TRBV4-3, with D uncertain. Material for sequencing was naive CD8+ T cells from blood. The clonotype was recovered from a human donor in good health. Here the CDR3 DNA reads TGCGCCAGCAGCCAAGAAAGCCAGAGTCCCTACGAGCAGTACTTC. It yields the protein CASSQESQSPYEQYF.